This record concerns one TCR beta chain sequence. The sample is drawn from a study of shared clonotypes between healthy human individuals. About the study: Donor composition was a couple of women and three men, aged 18 to 49.

Naive CD8 isolation took CD45RO-negative cells positively selected for CCR7 and excluded terminally differentiated effector memory CD45RA+ cells. Clones were sequenced by immunoSEQ multiplex PCR, and TCRdb holds only the in-frame ones, with some missing. The sample includes millions of clones, 90% to 95% of them seen just once. There are 15 residues in the CDR3. The germline V gene has CDR1 LNHNV and CDR2 YYDKDF (reference sequence). The V end lost 3 bases, the J end lost 6 bases, and 17 bases lay between the germline ends. This sequence was found in a man in his late teens or twenties in good health. Some clones in this sample may be carry-over from other donors' samples. Sequenced: naive CD8+ T cells from PBMCs. V and J are TRBV15 and TRBJ1-2; D perhaps matches TRBD1 (5 bases). CDR3 loop: CATSSQSGLADGYTF. In nucleotides, the CDR3 is TGTGCCACCAGCAGTCAATCGGGACTGGCGGATGGCTACACCTTC.